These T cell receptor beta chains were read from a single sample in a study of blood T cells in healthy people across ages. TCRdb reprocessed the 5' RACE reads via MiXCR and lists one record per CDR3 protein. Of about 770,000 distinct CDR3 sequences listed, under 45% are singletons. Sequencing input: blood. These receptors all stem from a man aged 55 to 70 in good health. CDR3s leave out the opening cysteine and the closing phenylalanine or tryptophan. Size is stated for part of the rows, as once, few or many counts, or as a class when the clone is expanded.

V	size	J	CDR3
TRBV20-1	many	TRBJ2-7	SARDGRRAKTYEQY
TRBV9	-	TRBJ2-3	ASSTGTSGAVDTQY
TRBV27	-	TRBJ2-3	ASSLLAASTDTQY
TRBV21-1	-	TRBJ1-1	ASSKDTRGRGTEAF
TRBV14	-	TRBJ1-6	ASSHRREGNSPLH
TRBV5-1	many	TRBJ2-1	ASSYRGSPDEQF
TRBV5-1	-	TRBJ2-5	ASSLEGRYLRGQGAETQY
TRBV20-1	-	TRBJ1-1	SAAFDTEAF
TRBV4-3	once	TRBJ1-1	ASSQDAGVATEAF
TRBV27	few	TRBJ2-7	ASSTTGEAQY
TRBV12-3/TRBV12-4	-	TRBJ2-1	ASSFRTGGGNEQF
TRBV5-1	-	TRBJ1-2	ASRSDDNYGYT
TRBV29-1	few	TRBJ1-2	SVERVQGYGYT
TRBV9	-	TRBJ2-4	ASSATLAKNIQY
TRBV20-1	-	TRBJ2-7	SAKPIGVSSYEQY
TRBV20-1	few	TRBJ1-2	SARDPGLSSGYT
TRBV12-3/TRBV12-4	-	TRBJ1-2	ASSSHRDSDGYT
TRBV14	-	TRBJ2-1	ASSLRGTVEQF
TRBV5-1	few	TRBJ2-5	ASSFTGVPETQY